This paragraph covers one TCR beta chain sequence. Sequencing was performed with immunoSEQ multiplex PCR; in TCRdb, only in-frame clones are kept and a portion is missing. The table shows approximately 65,000 clones, with approximately 96% occurring only once. This sample was taken from a study of cytomegalovirus exposure and HLA in healthy donors. CDR3 size: 15 residues. The V gene end was trimmed by 3 bases and the J gene end by 4 bases; junction bases not matched to a gene: 3. In germline, CDR1 is KGHSH, CDR2 LQKENI. Material for sequencing was PBMCs. This chain connects TRBV18 to TRBJ2-1; the match to TRBD2 covers 10 bases. The sequence came from a man between 18 and 29 years old in good health and CMV-seronegative. CDR3 residues: CASSPGTSAYNEQFF. In nucleotides, the CDR3 is TGTGCCAGCTCACCCGGGACTAGCGCATACAATGAGCAGTTCTTC.